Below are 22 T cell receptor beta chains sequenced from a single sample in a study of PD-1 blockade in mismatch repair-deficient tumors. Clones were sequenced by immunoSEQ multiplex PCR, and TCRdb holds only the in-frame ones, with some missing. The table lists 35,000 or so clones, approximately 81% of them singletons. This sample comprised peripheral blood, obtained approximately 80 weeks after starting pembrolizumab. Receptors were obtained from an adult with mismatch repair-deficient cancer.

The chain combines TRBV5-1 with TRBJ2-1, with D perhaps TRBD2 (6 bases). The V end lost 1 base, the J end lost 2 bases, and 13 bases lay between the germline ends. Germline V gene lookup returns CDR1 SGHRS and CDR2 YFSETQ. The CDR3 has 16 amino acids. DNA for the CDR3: TGCGCCAGCAGCTTGTTATCTAGCGTAACCTACAATGAGCAGTTCTTC. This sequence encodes CASSLLSSVTYNEQFF.

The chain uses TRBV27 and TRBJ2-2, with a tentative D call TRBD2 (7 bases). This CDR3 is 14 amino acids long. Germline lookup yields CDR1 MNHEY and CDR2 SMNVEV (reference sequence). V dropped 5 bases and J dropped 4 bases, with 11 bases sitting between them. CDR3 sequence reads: CASSPGGSTGELFF. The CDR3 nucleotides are TGTGCCAGCAGTCCGGGGGGCAGCACCGGGGAGCTGTTTTTT.

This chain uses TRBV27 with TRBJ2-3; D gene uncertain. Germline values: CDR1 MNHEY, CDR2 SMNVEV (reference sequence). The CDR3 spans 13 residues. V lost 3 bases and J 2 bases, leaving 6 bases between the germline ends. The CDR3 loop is CASSFEITDTQYF. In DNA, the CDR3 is TGTGCCAGCAGTTTCGAGATCACAGATACGCAGTATTTT.

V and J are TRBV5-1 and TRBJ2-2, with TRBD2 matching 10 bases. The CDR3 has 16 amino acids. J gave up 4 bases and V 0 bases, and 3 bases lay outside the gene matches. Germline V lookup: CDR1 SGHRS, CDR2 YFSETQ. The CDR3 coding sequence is TGCGCCAGCAGCTTGGAGCCTAGCGGGAGCACCGGGGAGCTGTTTTTT. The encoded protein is CASSLEPSGSTGELFF.

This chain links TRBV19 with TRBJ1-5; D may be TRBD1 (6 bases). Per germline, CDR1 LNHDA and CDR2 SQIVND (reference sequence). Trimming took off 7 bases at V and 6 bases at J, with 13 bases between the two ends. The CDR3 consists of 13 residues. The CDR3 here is CASTDRRGQPQHF. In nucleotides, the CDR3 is TGTGCCAGTACGGACAGAAGAGGTCAGCCCCAGCATTTT.

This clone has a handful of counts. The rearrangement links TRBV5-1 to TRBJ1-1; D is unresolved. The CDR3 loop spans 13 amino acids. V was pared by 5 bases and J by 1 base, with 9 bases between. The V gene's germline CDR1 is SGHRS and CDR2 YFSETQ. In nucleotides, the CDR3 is TGCGCCAGCAGTCCAACAGAGAACACTGAAGCTTTCTTT. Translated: CASSPTENTEAFF.

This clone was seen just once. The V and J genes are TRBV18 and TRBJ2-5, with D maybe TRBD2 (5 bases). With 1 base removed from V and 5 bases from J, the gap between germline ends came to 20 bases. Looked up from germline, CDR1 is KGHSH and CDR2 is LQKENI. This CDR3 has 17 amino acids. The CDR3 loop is CASSPQPPGWAEETQYF. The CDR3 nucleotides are TGTGCCAGCTCACCACAGCCGCCGGGGTGGGCAGAGGAGACCCAGTACTTC.

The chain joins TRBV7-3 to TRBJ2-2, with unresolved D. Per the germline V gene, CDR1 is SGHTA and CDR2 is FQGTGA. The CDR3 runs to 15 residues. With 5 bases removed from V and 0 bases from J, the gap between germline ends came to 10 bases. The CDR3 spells CASSPRLSNTGELFF. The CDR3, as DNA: TGTGCCAGCAGCCCCCGACTCTCGAACACCGGGGAGCTGTTTTTT.

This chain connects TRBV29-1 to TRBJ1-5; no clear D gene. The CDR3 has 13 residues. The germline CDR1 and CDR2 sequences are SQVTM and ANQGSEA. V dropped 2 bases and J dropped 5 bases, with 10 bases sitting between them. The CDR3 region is CSVELDSDQPQHF. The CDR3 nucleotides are TGCAGCGTTGAATTAGATAGTGATCAGCCCCAGCATTTT.

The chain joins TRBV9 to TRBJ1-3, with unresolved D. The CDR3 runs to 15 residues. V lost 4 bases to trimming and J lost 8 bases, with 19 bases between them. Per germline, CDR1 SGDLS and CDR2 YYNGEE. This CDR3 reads CASSPFGQSSDTIYF. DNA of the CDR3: TGTGCCAGCAGCCCCTTTGGCCAGAGTTCCGACACCATATATTTT.

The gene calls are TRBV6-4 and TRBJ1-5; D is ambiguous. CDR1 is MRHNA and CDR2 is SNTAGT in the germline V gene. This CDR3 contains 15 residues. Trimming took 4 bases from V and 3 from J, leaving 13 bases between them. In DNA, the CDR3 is TGTGCCAGCAGTGCCTCCGGTGGAGTCAATCAGCCCCAGCATTTT. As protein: CASSASGGVNQPQHF.

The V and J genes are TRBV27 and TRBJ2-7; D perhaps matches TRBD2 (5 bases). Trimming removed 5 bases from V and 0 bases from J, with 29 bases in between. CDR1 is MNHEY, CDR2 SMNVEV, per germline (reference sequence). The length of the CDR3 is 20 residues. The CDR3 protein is CASSPLIRPLALPFSYEQYF. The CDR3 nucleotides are TGTGCCAGCAGTCCTCTTATCCGTCCATTAGCGCTCCCTTTCTCCTACGAGCAGTACTTC.

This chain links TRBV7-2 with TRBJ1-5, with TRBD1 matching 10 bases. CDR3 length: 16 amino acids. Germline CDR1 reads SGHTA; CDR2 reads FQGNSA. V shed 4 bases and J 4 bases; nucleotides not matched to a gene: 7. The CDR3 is CASSSMDRGKNQPQHF. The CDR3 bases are TGTGCCAGCAGCTCCATGGACAGGGGGAAGAATCAGCCCCAGCATTTT.

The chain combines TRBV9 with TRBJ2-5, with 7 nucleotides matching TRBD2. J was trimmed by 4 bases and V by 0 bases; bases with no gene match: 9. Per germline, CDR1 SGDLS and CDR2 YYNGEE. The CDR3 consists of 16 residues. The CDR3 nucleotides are TGTGCCAGCAGCGTAGGACCCAGCGGGACCGGAGAGACCCAGTACTTC. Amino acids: CASSVGPSGTGETQYF.

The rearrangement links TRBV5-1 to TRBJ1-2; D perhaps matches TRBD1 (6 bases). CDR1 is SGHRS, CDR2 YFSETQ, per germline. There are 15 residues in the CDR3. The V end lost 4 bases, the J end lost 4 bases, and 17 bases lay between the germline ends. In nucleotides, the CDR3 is TGCGCCAGCAGCGGGGAAGCGGGGGGCGTCTATGGCTACACCTTC. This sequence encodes CASSGEAGGVYGYTF.

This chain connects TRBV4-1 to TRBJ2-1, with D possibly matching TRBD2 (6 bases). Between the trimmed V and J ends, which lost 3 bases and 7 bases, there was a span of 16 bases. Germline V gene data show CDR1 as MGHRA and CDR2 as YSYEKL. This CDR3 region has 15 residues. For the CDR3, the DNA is TGCGCCAGCAGCCATATACTCTCCCGGGGGAATGAGCAGTTCTTC. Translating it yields CASSHILSRGNEQFF.

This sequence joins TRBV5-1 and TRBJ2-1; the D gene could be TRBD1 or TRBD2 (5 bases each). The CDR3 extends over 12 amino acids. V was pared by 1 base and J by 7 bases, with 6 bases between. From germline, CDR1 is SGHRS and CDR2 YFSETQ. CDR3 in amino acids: CASSLWGNEQFF. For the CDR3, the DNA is TGCGCCAGCAGCTTGTGGGGGAATGAGCAGTTCTTC.

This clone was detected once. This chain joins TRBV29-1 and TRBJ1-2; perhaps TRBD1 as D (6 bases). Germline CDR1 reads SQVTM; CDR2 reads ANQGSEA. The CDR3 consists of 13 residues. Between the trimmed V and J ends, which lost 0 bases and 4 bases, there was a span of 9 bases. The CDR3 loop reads CSVEDGQSYGYTF. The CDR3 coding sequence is TGCAGCGTTGAAGACGGACAGTCCTATGGCTACACCTTC. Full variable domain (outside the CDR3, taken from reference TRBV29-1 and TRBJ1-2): SAVISQKPSRDICQRGTSLTIQCQVDSQVTMMFWYRQQPGQSLTLIATANQGSEATYESGFVIDKFPISRPNLTFSTLTVSNMSPEDSSIYLCSVEDGQSYGYTFGSGTRLTVV.

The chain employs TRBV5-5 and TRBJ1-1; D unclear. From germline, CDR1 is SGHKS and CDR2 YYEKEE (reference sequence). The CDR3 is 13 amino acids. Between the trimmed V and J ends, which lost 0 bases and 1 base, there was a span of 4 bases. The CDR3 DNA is TGTGCCAGCAGCTTGGGGGAGAACACTGAAGCTTTCTTT. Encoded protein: CASSLGENTEAFF.

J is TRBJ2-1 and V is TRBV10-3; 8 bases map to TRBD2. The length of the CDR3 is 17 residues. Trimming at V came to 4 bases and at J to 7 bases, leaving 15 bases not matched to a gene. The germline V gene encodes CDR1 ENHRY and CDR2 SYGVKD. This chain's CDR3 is CAISGTGGARGGNEQFF. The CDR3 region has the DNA TGTGCCATCAGTGGGACGGGGGGGGCGAGAGGTGGTAATGAGCAGTTCTTC.

The CDR3 loop is CASSPGLFEQYF. The CDR3 DNA reads as TGTGCCAGCAGCCCGGGGTTGTTCGAGCAGTACTTC. The J gene is TRBJ2-7, the V gene TRBV9; the D gene is possibly TRBD2 (5 bases). This CDR3 has 12 residues. Germline loops: CDR1 SGDLS, CDR2 YYNGEE. With 4 bases removed from V and 6 bases from J, the gap between germline ends came to 11 bases.

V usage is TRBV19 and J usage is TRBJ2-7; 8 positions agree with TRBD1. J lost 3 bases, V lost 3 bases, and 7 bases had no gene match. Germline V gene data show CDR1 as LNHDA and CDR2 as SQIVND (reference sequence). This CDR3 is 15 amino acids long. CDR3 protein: CASSISGTGYYEQYF. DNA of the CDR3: TGTGCCAGTAGTATTTCCGGGACAGGTTACTACGAGCAGTACTTC.